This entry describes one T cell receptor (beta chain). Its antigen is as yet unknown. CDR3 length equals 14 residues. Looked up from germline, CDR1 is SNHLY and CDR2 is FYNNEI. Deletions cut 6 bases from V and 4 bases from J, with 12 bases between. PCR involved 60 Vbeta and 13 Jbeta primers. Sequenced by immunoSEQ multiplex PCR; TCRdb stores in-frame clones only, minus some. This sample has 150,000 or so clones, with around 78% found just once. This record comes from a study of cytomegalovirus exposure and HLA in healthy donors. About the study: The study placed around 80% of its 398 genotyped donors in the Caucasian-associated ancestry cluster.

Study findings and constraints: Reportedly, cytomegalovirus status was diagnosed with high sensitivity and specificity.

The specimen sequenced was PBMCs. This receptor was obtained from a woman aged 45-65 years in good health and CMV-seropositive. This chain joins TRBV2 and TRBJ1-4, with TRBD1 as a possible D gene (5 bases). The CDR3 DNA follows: TGTGCCAGCAGGGTATACGGGGGTAATGAAAAACTGTTTTTT. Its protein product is CASRVYGGNEKLFF.